One sample yielded the 29 T cell receptor beta chains listed below, sequenced in a study of T cell responses to AZD1222 COVID-19 vaccine (TCRdb year 2021). Receptor amplification or capture employed the immunoSEQ multiplex PCR assay. What TCRdb holds here is the immuneACCESS table cut down to in-frame rearrangements. Part of the clones is not present; checked against another copy, under half of the missing clones reflect an unresolved V gene, and the others are unexplained. The sample table holds tens of thousands of clones, of which more than 75% were seen once. More than 4% of the sample comes from the top ten. The intended sense of this specimen's time point label: baseline before first vaccination. The sample in question was peripheral blood, obtained on day 0 of AZD1222 vaccination. These TCRs come from an adult in good health.

The V and J genes are TRBV18 and TRBJ1-1; D is perhaps TRBD1 (6 bases). The CDR3 extends over 14 amino acids. Trimming removed 3 bases from V and 4 bases from J, with 12 bases in between. Germline values: CDR1 KGHSH, CDR2 LQKENI. DNA for the CDR3: TGTGCCAGCTCACCTTTGGGGGGGGCCACTGAAGCTTTCTTT. Amino acid sequence: CASSPLGGATEAFF. Based on the CDR3 plus reference TRBV18 and TRBJ1-1, the full variable domain is NAGVMQNPRHLVRRRGQEARLRCSPMKGHSHVYWYRQLPEEGLKFMVYLQKENIIDESGMPKERFSAEFPKEGPSILRIQQVVRGDSAAYFCASSPLGGATEAFFGQGTRLTVV.

This rearrangement joins TRBV28 to TRBJ2-1; D unclear. V was shortened by 2 bases and J by 8 bases, with 7 bases between the two germline ends. Germline values: CDR1 MDHEN, CDR2 SYDVKM. There are 12 residues in the CDR3. The CDR3 sequence: CASSLVGYEQFF. CDR3 in DNA: TGTGCCAGCAGTTTAGTCGGGTATGAGCAGTTCTTC.

The chain carries TRBV11-3 and TRBJ2-1; no clear D gene. This CDR3 is built from 14 residues. Trimming cost V 4 bases and J 5 bases, with 12 bases left between them. Germline loops: CDR1 SGHNT, CDR2 YENEEA. The CDR3: CASSSILEDNEQFF. CDR3 nucleotides: TGTGCCAGCAGCTCCATCCTAGAGGACAATGAGCAGTTCTTC.

The V and J genes are TRBV12-3 or TRBV12-4 and TRBJ1-2, with a weak D call TRBD1 (5 bases). Trimming took 6 bases from V and 8 from J, leaving 13 bases between them. This CDR3 comprises 12 residues. The CDR3 nucleotides read TGTGCCAGCAGCCAAGACAGTGCGGGCTACACCTTC. Translation gives CASSQDSAGYTF.

CDR3 region: CASSQSRAETQYF. CDR3 coding DNA: TGCGCCAGCAGCCAAAGTCGTGCCGAGACCCAGTACTTC. V gene TRBV4-3 combines with J gene TRBJ2-5, with no clear D. V lost 2 bases, J lost 5 bases, and 9 bases lay in between. CDR3 size: 13 residues. The germline gives CDR1 LGHNA, CDR2 YSLEER.

V gene TRBV7-8 combines with J gene TRBJ1-5, with D possibly matching TRBD1 (5 bases). This CDR3 has 13 residues. Trimming took 5 bases from V and 9 from J, leaving 14 bases between them. CDR1 SGHVS and CDR2 FQNEAQ come from the germline V gene. Here the CDR3 DNA reads TGTGCCAGCAGCCCTAACAGGAGTGGGCCCCAGCATTTT. This translates into CASSPNRSGPQHF.

The V and J genes are TRBV18 and TRBJ2-7, with D perhaps matching TRBD1 (5 bases). Germline CDR1 reads KGHSH; CDR2 reads LQKENI. The V gene lost 2 bases and the J gene lost 2 bases, with 10 bases spanning the gap. The CDR3 runs to 14 residues. CDR3: CASSPATVPYEQYF. The CDR3 region has the DNA TGTGCCAGCTCACCAGCGACAGTTCCCTACGAGCAGTACTTC.

The rearrangement joins TRBV20-1 to TRBJ2-5; D uncertain. Trimming took off 1 base at V and 4 bases at J, with 4 bases between the two ends. Germline CDR1 and CDR2: DFQATT and SNEGSKA (reference sequence). The CDR3 extends over 11 amino acids. CDR3 in DNA: TGCAGTGCTAGAGGTCCAGAGACCCAGTACTTC. Translation gives CSARGPETQYF.

The chain carries TRBV4-1 and TRBJ1-3, with 9 bases that match TRBD1. Germline V CDR1 and CDR2: MGHRA, YSYEKL. The J segment lost 8 bases and the V segment lost 3 bases, leaving 2 bases of the junction unmatched. This CDR3 region has 13 residues. For the CDR3, the DNA is TGCGCCAGCAGCCAGCGGACAGGGGACACCATATATTTT. It specifies CASSQRTGDTIYF.

The CDR3 DNA reads TGCGCCAGCAGCGGCCTCGTTGCGGGCGGTTCGTTCTCCTACAATGAGCAGTTCTTC. This sequence encodes CASSGLVAGGSFSYNEQFF. V usage is TRBV5-1 and J usage is TRBJ2-1, with D possibly matching TRBD2 (5 bases). CDR1 and CDR2 from the germline V gene are SGHRS and YFSETQ. The CDR3 sequence is 19 residues long. V shed 4 bases and J shed 0 bases, with 23 bases lying between them.

The CDR3 bases are TGTGCCAGCAGTTCCTACCGGGGAGGCAATCAGCCCCAGCATTTT. It codes for CASSSYRGGNQPQHF. The rearrangement links TRBV7-9 to TRBJ1-5; D gene unclear. The V gene's germline CDR1 is SEHNR and CDR2 FQNEAQ (reference sequence). CDR3 length: 15 amino acids. V was shortened by 6 bases and J by 2 bases, with 14 bases between the two germline ends.

The V and J genes are TRBV5-1 and TRBJ2-3, with a possible D match to TRBD1 (5 bases). The germline V gene has CDR1 SGHRS and CDR2 YFSETQ. The V and J ends lost 4 bases and 4 bases respectively, with 19 bases between them. CDR3 size: 16 residues. The CDR3 DNA reads as TGCGCCAGCAGCCTCGGACCTATTAGGGGCGCAGATACGCAGTATTTT. Encoded protein: CASSLGPIRGADTQYF.

This sequence joins TRBV2 and TRBJ1-1, with D possibly being TRBD1 (5 bases). The length of the CDR3 is 12 residues. The V gene's germline CDR1 is SNHLY and CDR2 FYNNEI. With 6 bases removed from V and 1 base from J, the gap between germline ends came to 6 bases. The CDR3 reads CASRQENTEAFF. CDR3 bases: TGTGCCAGCAGACAGGAGAACACTGAAGCTTTCTTT.

The rearrangement uses TRBV11-1 and TRBJ2-1, with TRBD2 as a possible D gene (5 bases). The germline V gene has CDR1 SGHAT and CDR2 FQDESV (reference sequence). The CDR3 is 14 amino acids. Trimming left V 4 bases short and J 9 bases short, with 16 bases between. CDR3 residues: CASSSRTAIIEQFF. CDR3 in DNA: TGTGCCAGCAGCTCGAGGACTGCTATAATTGAGCAGTTCTTC.

The rearrangement uses TRBV7-9 and TRBJ2-3; D is possibly TRBD2 (7 bases). The V gene's germline CDR1 is SEHNR and CDR2 FQNEAQ (reference sequence). This CDR3 has 16 amino acids. V was trimmed by 8 bases and J by 0 bases, leaving 18 bases between them. CDR3 nucleotide sequence: TGTGCCAGCGGAAGGGGGAGCGGGGAGAGCACAGATACGCAGTATTTT. This gives the protein CASGRGSGESTDTQYF.

The V and J genes are TRBV4-1 and TRBJ2-1, with 8 nucleotides matching TRBD2. This CDR3 has 16 residues. Germline trimming cut 1 base from V and 4 bases from J; bases unmatched to any gene: 6. CDR1 and CDR2 from the germline V gene are MGHRA and YSYEKL. CDR3 DNA sequence: TGCGCCAGCAGCCAAGGGGCGGGAGGTCCATACAATGAGCAGTTCTTC. It specifies CASSQGAGGPYNEQFF.

CDR3 bases: TGTGCCAGCAGCAAAGGGGCTAGAGGAAACACCATATATTTT. This codes for CASSKGARGNTIYF. The rearrangement links TRBV11-2 to TRBJ1-3, with a tentative D call TRBD1 (5 bases). Trimming took 5 bases from V and 4 from J, leaving 12 bases between them. The CDR3 totals 14 residues. Germline loops: CDR1 SGHAT, CDR2 FQNNGV.

As DNA, the CDR3 is TGTGCCAGCTCCCCGGACTGGTCAGATACGCAGTATTTT. Protein sequence: CASSPDWSDTQYF. The V gene is TRBV18, the J gene TRBJ2-3; D might be TRBD2 (5 bases). The V end lost 6 bases, the J end lost 4 bases, and 11 bases lay between the germline ends. Germline assignment: CDR1 KGHSH and CDR2 LQKENI. This CDR3 region has 13 residues.

The V gene is TRBV29-1, the J gene TRBJ2-3; a possible D gene is TRBD2 (7 bases). CDR3 length equals 14 residues. Trimming left V 4 bases short and J 7 bases short, with 18 bases between. Per the germline V gene, CDR1 is SQVTM and CDR2 is ANQGSEA. The CDR3 spells CSVAPSRGANTQYF. The CDR3 coding sequence is TGCAGCGTTGCTCCTTCTCGGGGGGCAAATACGCAGTATTTT.

The chain couples TRBV18 to TRBJ1-5, with a weak D call TRBD1 (5 bases). Between the trimmed V and J ends, which lost 2 bases and 5 bases, there was a span of 10 bases. The germline gives CDR1 KGHSH, CDR2 LQKENI. This CDR3 has 14 residues. The CDR3 sequence is CASSPGAQDQPQHF. As DNA, the CDR3 is TGTGCCAGCTCACCAGGGGCGCAGGATCAGCCCCAGCATTTT.

This clone has just one count. The V and J genes are TRBV7-2 and TRBJ2-7; TRBD2 aligns across 8 bases. Trimming took 2 bases from V and 2 from J; bases not matched to a gene: 5. This CDR3 has 15 amino acids. CDR1 is SGHTA and CDR2 is FQGNSA in the germline V gene. DNA for the CDR3: TGTGCCAGCAGCTTAATTGCGGGAGGCCCCTACGAGCAGTACTTC. As protein: CASSLIAGGPYEQYF.

V gene TRBV5-1 combines with J gene TRBJ1-6; 7 bases fit TRBD1. The CDR3 is 16 residues long. The V gene end was trimmed by 0 bases and the J gene end by 4 bases; junction bases not matched to a gene: 4. Germline assignment: CDR1 SGHRS and CDR2 YFSETQ. CDR3 sequence reads: CASSLVGTVYNSPLHF. The CDR3 DNA reads as TGCGCCAGCAGCTTGGTTGGGACAGTGTATAATTCACCCCTCCACTTT.

This chain links TRBV18 with TRBJ1-2, with a possible D match to TRBD1 (5 bases). The germline CDR1 and CDR2 sequences are KGHSH and LQKENI. The CDR3 is 12 amino acids. Trimming took off 3 bases at V and 6 bases at J, with 8 bases between the two ends. CDR3 nucleotides: TGTGCCAGCTCACCTCGAGGGGATGGCTACACCTTC. As protein: CASSPRGDGYTF.

The chain couples TRBV3-1 (or the pseudogene TRBV3-2) to TRBJ2-5, with TRBD1 matching over 8 bases. CDR1 is LGHDT, CDR2 YNNKEL, per germline (reference sequence). The junction had 2 bases not matched to a gene; V was cut back by 2 bases and J by 0 bases. The CDR3 has 15 amino acids. For the CDR3, the DNA is TGTGCCAGCAGCCAAATGACAGGGGACCAAGAGACCCAGTACTTC. This encodes CASSQMTGDQETQYF.

The chain combines TRBV30 with TRBJ2-7, with D possibly TRBD1 on 6 matching bases. The CDR3 length is 13 residues. The germline gives CDR1 GTSNPN, CDR2 SVGIG (reference sequence). V was clipped by 3 bases and J by 5 bases, with 14 bases between them. CDR3 sequence reads: CAWRQGWTDEQYF. DNA for the CDR3: TGTGCCTGGAGACAAGGCTGGACAGACGAGCAGTACTTC.

The J gene is TRBJ1-1, the V gene TRBV6-5; a weak D match, TRBD1 (6 bases). With 7 bases removed from V and 6 bases from J, the gap between germline ends came to 21 bases. The CDR3 covers 15 residues. Germline V gives CDR1 MNHEY, CDR2 SVGAGI. The CDR3 loop reads CASTLRGQSLPEAFF. The CDR3 DNA is TGTGCCAGCACCCTGCGGGGGCAGAGCTTACCTGAAGCTTTCTTT.

The J gene is TRBJ2-7, the V gene TRBV27; D not resolved. CDR1 is MNHEY and CDR2 is SMNVEV in the germline V gene (reference sequence). V lost 0 bases and J lost 2, with 11 bases in between. The CDR3 spans 15 residues. The CDR3: CASSLSMVDAYEQYF. The CDR3 nucleotides are TGTGCCAGCAGTTTATCGATGGTGGATGCCTACGAGCAGTACTTC.

The chain couples TRBV2 to TRBJ1-2; 9 bases are a match to TRBD1. The CDR3 is 15 residues long. CDR1 is SNHLY and CDR2 is FYNNEI in the germline V gene. The junction had 6 bases not matched to a gene; V was cut back by 5 bases and J by 2 bases. The CDR3 DNA is TGTGCCAGCAGTCGAGGACAGGGGTTGAACTATGGCTACACCTTC. Protein product: CASSRGQGLNYGYTF. The variable domain in full, completed from reference TRBV2 and TRBJ1-2, reads EPEVTQTPSHQVTQMGQEVILRCVPISNHLYFYWYRQILGQKVEFLVSFYNNEISEKSEIFDDQFSVERPDGSNFTLKIRSTKLEDSAMYFCASSRGQGLNYGYTFGSGTRLTVV.

The chain joins TRBV24-1 to TRBJ1-2; D is unclear. Germline CDR1 is KGHDR and CDR2 is SFDVKD. The germline V and J ends were trimmed by 5 bases and 6 bases, with 9 bases remaining between them. The CDR3 spans 12 residues. The CDR3 sequence: CATSGQDDGYTF. The CDR3 DNA is TGTGCCACCAGTGGGCAGGACGATGGCTACACCTTC.